These T cell receptor beta chains were read from a single sample in a study of beta chain features in type 1 diabetes. TCRdb keeps only in-frame clones here, not all; method: immunoSEQ multiplex PCR. The sample has 400,000 to 550,000 clones; about an eighth are singletons. The sample comprised naive CD4+ T cells from blood. The receptors were gathered from a woman between 18 and 29 years old in good health. Each CDR3 is given with its conserved first and last residue. A D gene is named only where the DNA matches it firmly. Size tells how often a clone was seen (once, few, many) or the class of an expanded clone, and some rows leave it out.

size	V	D	J	CDR3	DNA
NA	TRBV2	TRBD1	TRBJ2-1	CASSQDRGRYNEQFF	TGTGCCAGCAGCCAAGACAGGGGCCGATACAATGAGCAGTTCTTC
NA	TRBV6-5	NA	TRBJ1-2	CASSYTGPSGGYTF	TGTGCCAGCAGTTACACAGGACCGTCTGGTGGCTACACCTTC
few	TRBV19	NA	TRBJ2-4	CASREGSGKNIQYF	TGTGCCAGTAGGGAGGGGTCAGGCAAAAACATTCAGTACTTC
few	TRBV30	NA	TRBJ2-7	CAWSPRGSRYEQYF	TGTGCCTGGAGTCCAAGGGGGAGTAGATACGAGCAGTACTTC
few	TRBV9	NA	TRBJ1-1	CASSTPDNTEAFF	TGTGCCAGCAGCACCCCGGATAACACTGAAGCTTTCTTT
few	TRBV7-9	TRBD1	TRBJ1-2	CASSLGTGPYGYTF	TGTGCCAGCAGCTTAGGGACAGGGCCCTATGGCTACACCTTC
NA	TRBV6-5	NA	TRBJ2-3	CASSLGVHTDTQYF	TGTGCCAGCTCCTTGGGGGTACACACAGATACGCAGTATTTT
NA	TRBV7-9	TRBD1	TRBJ2-3	CASSLVDRGSQYF	TGTGCCAGCAGCTTAGTCGACAGGGGCTCACAGTATTTT
few	TRBV30	TRBD2	TRBJ2-1	CAWNTPGLVMLF	TGTGCCTGGAATACCCCGGGACTAGTAATGCTCTTC
few	TRBV6-6	NA	TRBJ2-7	CASRWDNSYEQYF	TGTGCCAGCAGATGGGACAACTCCTACGAGCAGTACTTC
NA	TRBV30	TRBD1	TRBJ1-5	CAWSGRDRGFQPQHF	TGTGCCTGGAGTGGACGGGACAGGGGGTTTCAGCCCCAGCATTTT